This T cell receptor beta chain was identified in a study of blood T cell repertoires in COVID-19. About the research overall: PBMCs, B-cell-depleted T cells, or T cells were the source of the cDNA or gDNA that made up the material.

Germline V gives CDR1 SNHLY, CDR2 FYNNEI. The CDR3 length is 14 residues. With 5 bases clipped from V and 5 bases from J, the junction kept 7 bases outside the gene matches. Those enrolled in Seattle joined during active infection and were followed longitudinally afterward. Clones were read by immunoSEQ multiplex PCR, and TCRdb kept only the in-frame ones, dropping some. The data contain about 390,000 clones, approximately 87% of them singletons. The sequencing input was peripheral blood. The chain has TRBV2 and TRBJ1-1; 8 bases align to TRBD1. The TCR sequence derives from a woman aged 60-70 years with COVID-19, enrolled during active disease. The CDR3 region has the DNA TGTGCCAGCAGTCTCGGACAGGGCGGAACTGAAGCTTTCTTT. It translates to CASSLGQGGTEAFF. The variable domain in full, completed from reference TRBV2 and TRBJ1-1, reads EPEVTQTPSHQVTQMGQEVILRCVPISNHLYFYWYRQILGQKVEFLVSFYNNEISEKSEIFDDQFSVERPDGSNFTLKIRSTKLEDSAMYFCASSLGQGGTEAFFGQGTRLTVV.